This TCR beta chain was retrieved from a study of T cells in Graves' hyperthyroidism and ophthalmopathy. RNA transcripts gave rise to amplified TCR beta CDR3 regions. Researchers ran a first-round RT-PCR on the TCR CDR3 using the HTBI primer set. MiXCR, applied by TCRdb to the multiplex PCR reads, yields one record per CDR3 protein. The data show about 610,000 distinct CDR3 sequences, roughly 14% seen once. Ten or more counts support this clonotype. V gave up 6 bases and J gave up 5 bases; unmatched junction bases: 9. Germline V CDR1 and CDR2: SEHNR, FQNEAQ (reference sequence). This CDR3 is 14 amino acids long.

Sequencing was performed on blood. The chain is built from TRBV7-9 and TRBJ1-1; 7 nucleotides match TRBD1. The clonotype was recovered from a middle-aged woman with Graves' ophthalmopathy. The CDR3 is CASRPQGQRTEAFF. The CDR3, as DNA: TGTGCCAGCAGACCACAGGGACAGAGGACTGAAGCTTTCTTT.